A selection of T cell receptor beta chains follows, all from one sample in a study of T-cell reconstitution after alpha-beta-depleted transplantation in children. TCRdb re-derived calls from the PCR reads in MiXCR, one entry per CDR3 protein. The sample lists 70,000 or so distinct CDR3 sequences, roughly a tenth occurring once. Here the sequenced sample was PBMCs, taken before TCRalphabeta/CD19-depleted stem cell transplant. The source of these receptors is a boy aged 10-17 years with acute myeloid leukemia, due to receive a stem cell transplant. CDR3s include the opening cysteine and the closing phenylalanine or tryptophan. A D gene is named only where the DNA matches it firmly. The size entry is marked missing in some rows and otherwise reads once, few, many or a size class.

>TRBJ1-2|TRBV7-3|many|NA
TGTGCCAGCAGCCCCGGACAATTATATGGCTACACCTTC
CASSPGQLYGYTF
>TRBJ2-5|TRBV7-6|many|NA
TGTGCCAGCAGCCGGATCGTGGGGGTTGAGACCCAGTACTTC
CASSRIVGVETQYF
>TRBJ2-1|TRBV12-3/TRBV12-4|many|TRBD2
TGTGCCAGCAGTCTCGGACTAGCGGGAAGGCAGCAGTTCTTC
CASSLGLAGRQQFF
>TRBJ1-1|TRBV11-3|NA|NA
TGTGCCAGCAGCACCTCGACGGGACGGATGAACACTGAAGCTTTCTTT
CASSTSTGRMNTEAFF
>TRBJ2-3|TRBV27|many|TRBD2
TGTGCCAGCAGTTTTGTTAGCGGGGGAACAGATACGCAGTATTTT
CASSFVSGGTDTQYF
>TRBJ2-2|TRBV7-2|many|TRBD2
TGTGCCAGCAGCTTAGCGTTACGGGGGAGGGCCTTAACCGGGGAGCTGTTTTTT
CASSLALRGRALTGELFF
>TRBJ2-5|TRBV2|NA|TRBD1
TGTGCCAGCAGTAGAGGGACAGGGGCGTTGGAGACCCAGTACTTC
CASSRGTGALETQYF
>TRBJ1-4|TRBV5-6|many|TRBD1
TGTGCCAGCAGCTTGGGGACAGGGGCATCACGGCTGTTTTTT
CASSLGTGASRLFF
>TRBJ1-1|TRBV3-1|many|NA
TGTGCCAGCACCGGGGGGGGGAAAGCTTTCTTT
CASTGGGKAFF
>TRBJ1-3|TRBV5-6|many|NA
TGTGCCAGCAGCGCGATGACAGGCTACTCTGGAAACACCATATATTTT
CASSAMTGYSGNTIYF
>TRBJ2-3|TRBV3-1|many|NA
TGTGCCAGCAGCCAAGATCGGGTATTCACAGATACGCAGTATTTT
CASSQDRVFTDTQYF
>TRBJ2-3|TRBV12-3/TRBV12-4|many|TRBD2
TGTGCCAGCAGACGCACTAGCGGGAGTGGTGATACGCAGTATTTT
CASRRTSGSGDTQYF
>TRBJ2-7|TRBV4-3|many|NA
TGCGCCAGCAGCCAGGAGTTGACTCGACACGAGCAGTACTTC
CASSQELTRHEQYF
>TRBJ2-3|TRBV27|many|TRBD2
TGTGCCAGCAGTCGGACTAGAGTAGAGGATACGCAGTATTTT
CASSRTRVEDTQYF
>TRBJ1-2|TRBV12-3/TRBV12-4|many|NA
TGTGCCAGCAGCCTAGAAAGCTATGGCTACACCTTC
CASSLESYGYTF
>TRBJ1-4|TRBV6-5|NA|NA
TGTGCCAGCAGTTACTCGTGGTCGGGGGTAAAACTGTTTTTT
CASSYSWSGVKLFF
>TRBJ2-1|TRBV9|many|NA
TGTGCCAGCAGCGTAGAAGGCACCCTTTCCTACTCCTACAATGAGCAGTTCTTC
CASSVEGTLSYSYNEQFF
>TRBJ2-5|TRBV27|NA|NA
TGTGCCAGCAGCCCGACCCTGAGGGGCCAAGAGACCCAGTACTTC
CASSPTLRGQETQYF
>TRBJ1-1|TRBV7-2|few|NA
TGTGCCAGCAGCTTGGTGAGGGAGTGGTCTGAAGCTTTCTTT
CASSLVREWSEAFF
>TRBJ1-5|TRBV12-3/TRBV12-4|many|TRBD1
TGTGCCAGCAGTGACAGGGGCTTCGGGGGGAATCAGCCCCAGCATTTT
CASSDRGFGGNQPQHF
>TRBJ2-1|TRBV10-3|many|TRBD2
TGTGCCATCAGCGGGGGACTAGCGGGAGGGAGCTCCTACAATGAGCAGTTCTTC
CAISGGLAGGSSYNEQFF
>TRBJ2-1|TRBV19|many|NA
TGTGCCAGTAGTATGGACGATTACAATGAGCAGTTCTTC
CASSMDDYNEQFF
>TRBJ2-1|TRBV5-6|few|TRBD1
TGTGCCAGCAGCCCGGGACAGGGGACGTGGGGATACAATGAGCAGTTCTTC
CASSPGQGTWGYNEQFF
>TRBJ1-1|TRBV5-1|many|NA
TGCGCCAGCAGCACGGACCGTGGGACACTCATGAACACTGAAGCTTTCTTT
CASSTDRGTLMNTEAFF
>TRBJ1-2|TRBV5-6|many|TRBD1
TGTGCCAGCAGCTGGCTCAACAGGGGCAGGGGCTACACCTTC
CASSWLNRGRGYTF
>TRBJ2-3|TRBV18|many|NA
TGTGCCAGCTCACCACAAGATACGCAGTATTTT
CASSPQDTQYF
>TRBJ2-4|TRBV6-5|many|NA
TGTGCCAGCAGTTCGCGGGGAGCCAAAAACATTCAGTACTTC
CASSSRGAKNIQYF
>TRBJ2-3|TRBV4-1|many|NA
TGCGCCAGCAGCCAAGTCTTTGAAGGTGGCCGCCGACCAGATACGCAGTATTTT
CASSQVFEGGRRPDTQYF
>TRBJ2-6|TRBV15|many|TRBD2
TGTGCCACCAGCAAGGGAGGGTTCGGGGCCAACGTCCTGACTTTC
CATSKGGFGANVLTF
>TRBJ2-5|TRBV11-1|NA|TRBD2
TGTGCCAGCAGCTTTCCCGCTAGACTAGCGGGGGGGCAAGAGACCCAGTACTTC
CASSFPARLAGGQETQYF
>TRBJ2-4|TRBV4-1|few|NA
TGCGCCAGCAGCCAACCCCCCGGGCGGATAGCCAAAAACATTCAGTACTTC
CASSQPPGRIAKNIQYF